The 28 T cell receptor beta chains below were found in one sample sequenced in a study of blood T cell repertoires in COVID-19. Assay: immunoSEQ multiplex PCR; the TCRdb copy retains only in-frame clones and omits some. The sample shows some 250,000 clones, 70% to 90% of them seen only once. Sample: PBMCs or T cells enriched from blood (not recorded which). The receptor source for this set is a woman aged 45-65 years who had recovered from COVID-19.

The chain carries TRBV5-4 and TRBJ2-3; D might be TRBD1 (6 bases). This CDR3 is 13 amino acids long. The germline V gene has CDR1 SGHNT and CDR2 YYREEE (reference sequence). Trimming shortened V by 7 bases and J by 1 base, and 10 bases separated the two germline ends. In DNA form, the CDR3 reads TGTGCCAGCTGCAGGGGCGGCACAGATACGCAGTATTTT. The encoded protein is CASCRGGTDTQYF.

The chain carries TRBV2 and TRBJ1-2; no clear D. Germline-derived CDR1 and CDR2 are SNHLY and FYNNEI. V lost 0 bases to trimming and J lost 4 bases, with 9 bases between them. The CDR3 runs to 14 residues. The CDR3 nucleotides read TGTGCCAGCAGTGAAGCGCTTGGCAGCTATGGCTACACCTTC. It codes for CASSEALGSYGYTF.

This clone was picked up one time. The chain recombines TRBV18 with TRBJ2-7; D may be TRBD1 (6 bases). The V gene's germline CDR1 is KGHSH and CDR2 LQKENI. Trimming stripped 8 bases from V and 3 bases from J, with 14 bases between. The CDR3 runs to 13 residues. DNA of the CDR3: TGTGCCAGCAACCGGGACACCGACTACGAGCAGTACTTC. Translated, it gives CASNRDTDYEQYF.

The V and J genes are TRBV5-1 and TRBJ2-7; TRBD2 aligns across 14 bases. This CDR3 comprises 15 residues. Germline-derived CDR1 and CDR2 are SGHRS and YFSETQ. The V segment lost 3 bases and the J segment 5 bases; nucleotides outside the gene matches: 4. The chain's CDR3 is CASSSGLAGGNEQYF. In nucleotides, the CDR3 is TGCGCCAGCAGCTCTGGACTAGCGGGAGGAAACGAGCAGTACTTC.

This clone occurred once. The DNA of the CDR3 is TGTGCCAGCAGTCCGACGGGAGCCCTCTCTCCCTACGAGCAGTACTTC. Its translation: CASSPTGALSPYEQYF. The chain combines TRBV7-6 with TRBJ2-7; the D gene is possibly TRBD2 (6 bases). V was trimmed by 6 bases and J by 2 bases, leaving 20 bases between them. CDR1 SGHVS and CDR2 FNYEAQ come from the germline V gene. CDR3 length equals 16 residues.

V and J are TRBV27 and TRBJ2-3, with 15 bases fitting TRBD2. Per the germline V gene, CDR1 is MNHEY and CDR2 is SMNVEV (reference sequence). This CDR3 is built from 17 residues. V shed 4 bases, J shed 2 bases, and the junction held 4 bases outside the gene matches. CDR3 in DNA: TGTGCCAGCAGTTCCGGACTAGCGGGAGGGTTCACAGATACGCAGTATTTT. Its translation: CASSSGLAGGFTDTQYF.

CDR3 nucleotide sequence: TGTGCCACTTCACGGGCGGGGCCCTACGAGCAGTACTTC. Translation gives CATSRAGPYEQYF. The genes are TRBV18 and TRBJ2-7; TRBD2 is a possible D gene (6 bases). In germline, CDR1 is KGHSH, CDR2 LQKENI. V lost 10 bases, J lost 2 bases, and 15 bases lay in between. The CDR3 spans 13 residues.

Worth noting for this clone: Other DNA variants within this sample encode the same CDR3. This chain links TRBV5-1 with TRBJ2-3; TRBD2 matches at 8 bases. V trimming: 0 bases; J trimming: 2 bases; junction bases outside the gene matches: 5. This CDR3 contains 16 residues. Per germline, CDR1 SGHRS and CDR2 YFSETQ. CDR3 sequence: CASSLGVAGSTDTQYF. CDR3 DNA sequence: TGCGCCAGCAGCTTGGGAGTAGCGGGATCCACAGATACGCAGTATTTT.

This sequence joins TRBV6-4 and TRBJ2-2; 10 bases align to TRBD1. Germline V gene lookup returns CDR1 MRHNA and CDR2 SNTAGT. This CDR3 contains 17 residues. V lost 2 bases and J lost 8; bases outside the gene matches: 11. In DNA form, the CDR3 reads TGTGCCAGCAGTGACGGTTGGACAGGGGGACGGATAGGGGAGCTGTTTTTT. Residues: CASSDGWTGGRIGELFF.

The rearrangement joins TRBV27 to TRBJ2-6, with 9 bases aligning to TRBD1. J lost 0 bases, V lost 1 base, and 16 bases had no gene match. Germline CDR1 MNHEY, CDR2 SMNVEV (reference sequence). The CDR3 covers 22 residues. This chain's CDR3 is CASSLFKPIGQGHSSGANVLTF. The CDR3 nucleotides read TGTGCCAGCAGTTTATTCAAACCCATCGGACAGGGGCATTCCTCTGGGGCCAACGTCCTGACTTTC.

V gene TRBV12-3 or TRBV12-4 combines with J gene TRBJ2-7; D is unclear. The ends were cut back, 4 bases at V and 6 bases at J, with 10 bases in the middle. The CDR3 runs to 12 residues. The CDR3 loop reads CASSYTPREQYF. The CDR3 nucleotides read TGTGCCAGCAGTTATACTCCGCGCGAGCAGTACTTC.

Points on this clone: Other DNA sequences from this sample encode an identical CDR3 as well. The gene calls are TRBV7-9 and TRBJ1-6; no clear D. Germline V CDR1 and CDR2: SEHNR, FQNEAQ (reference sequence). The CDR3 length is 14 residues. Trimming removed 3 bases at V and 7 bases at J, with 10 bases between. The DNA of the CDR3 is TGTGCCAGCAGCTTTACAAGGGAGAATTCACCCCTCCACTTT. The encoded protein is CASSFTRENSPLHF.

This sequence joins TRBV6-5 and TRBJ1-1, with 7 bases fitting TRBD1. There are 14 residues in the CDR3. In germline, CDR1 is MNHEY, CDR2 SVGAGI. The J segment lost 4 bases and the V segment lost 6 bases, leaving 8 bases of the junction unmatched. DNA for the CDR3: TGTGCCAGCAGACGAATCACAGGGGTCACTGAAGCTTTCTTT. Amino acid sequence: CASRRITGVTEAFF.

The chain joins TRBV11-2 to TRBJ2-1; D unresolved. The CDR3 extends over 15 amino acids. Germline lookup yields CDR1 SGHAT and CDR2 FQNNGV. Trimming pared 1 base from V and 3 bases from J, leaving 10 bases between. The CDR3 protein is CASSLAAQRYNEQFF. Written as DNA, the CDR3 is TGTGCCAGCAGCTTAGCGGCTCAGCGCTACAATGAGCAGTTCTTC.

This clone was seen more than once but under ten times. Other DNA sequences in this specimen translate into the identical CDR3. The V call is TRBV4-1, the J call TRBJ1-4, with D maybe TRBD1 (5 bases). The ends were cut back, 2 bases at V and 1 base at J, with 11 bases in the middle. CDR1 is MGHRA and CDR2 is YSYEKL in the germline V gene. This CDR3 region has 16 residues. This chain's CDR3 is CASSQTQGGTNEKLFF. The CDR3 DNA reads TGCGCCAGCAGCCAAACCCAGGGAGGAACTAATGAAAAACTGTTTTTT.

The chain carries TRBV5-4 and TRBJ2-7, with 13 bases aligning to TRBD2. J gave up 3 bases and V 4 bases, and 4 bases lay outside the gene matches. Germline V lookup: CDR1 SGHNT, CDR2 YYREEE (reference sequence). The CDR3 runs to 15 residues. CDR3 in amino acids: CASSPGTSGNYEQYF. In nucleotides, the CDR3 is TGTGCCAGCAGCCCGGGGACTAGCGGGAACTACGAGCAGTACTTC.

In DNA form, the CDR3 reads TGTGCCAGCAGCCAAAGACGCGGACTTCGCACAGATACGCAGTATTTT. Encoded protein: CASSQRRGLRTDTQYF. V and J are TRBV3-1 (or the pseudogene TRBV3-2) and TRBJ2-3; weak D call: TRBD2 (5 bases). V was trimmed by 2 bases and J by 1 base, leaving 13 bases between them. The germline gives CDR1 LGHDT, CDR2 YNNKEL (reference sequence). CDR3 size: 16 residues.

This clone has a handful of counts. The gene calls are TRBV7-2 and TRBJ2-3, with 9 nucleotides matching TRBD2. Germline trimming cut 2 bases from V and 0 bases from J; bases unmatched to any gene: 3. The CDR3 spans 16 residues. From germline, CDR1 is SGHTA and CDR2 FQGNSA. The CDR3 sequence: CASSLKLAGSTDTQYF. As DNA, the CDR3 is TGTGCCAGCAGCTTAAAACTAGCGGGTAGCACAGATACGCAGTATTTT.

V and J are TRBV5-1 and TRBJ2-7; tentatively, D is TRBD2 (5 bases). The CDR3 is made up of 15 amino acids. Germline CDR1 is SGHRS and CDR2 is YFSETQ. The ends were cut back, 4 bases at V and 2 bases at J, with 16 bases in the middle. CDR3 DNA sequence: TGCGCCAGCAGCCCCGGGGTAGCGACCCCCTACGAGCAGTACTTC. This translates into CASSPGVATPYEQYF. Filled out from reference TRBV5-1 and TRBJ2-7, the complete variable domain reads KAGVTQTPRYLIKTRGQQVTLSCSPISGHRSVSWYQQTPGQGLQFLFEYFSETQRNKGNFPGRFSGRQFSNSRSEMNVSTLELGDSALYLCASSPGVATPYEQYFGPGTRLTVT.

This clone showed up just a few times. This chain connects TRBV4-1 to TRBJ2-1; 8 bases are a match to TRBD2. The V gene's germline CDR1 is MGHRA and CDR2 YSYEKL. The CDR3 contains 15 residues. Trimming removed 4 bases from V and 7 bases from J; junction bases left unmatched: 9. CDR3 amino acids: CASSRAAGARNEQFF. The CDR3 DNA reads TGCGCCAGCAGCCGAGCAGCGGGGGCGCGGAATGAGCAGTTCTTC.

About this clone itself: One end of the junction fails to match germline, which may point to a read error. DNA of the CDR3: TGTGCTAGCAGCCCCGGGACAGGTCCTCTGGGCACTGAAGCTTTCTTT. Translating gives CASSPGTGPLGTEAFF. This sequence joins TRBV7-7 and TRBJ1-1; 8 positions agree with TRBD1. This CDR3 is 16 amino acids long. The germline CDR1 and CDR2 sequences are SSHAT and FNYEAQ (reference sequence).

The sample holds one count of this clone. The chain has TRBV28 and TRBJ1-3, with 10 positions matching TRBD1. CDR3 size: 14 residues. Losses at the gene ends were 7 bases for V and 4 bases for J; bases not matched to a gene: 4. Germline V CDR1 and CDR2: MDHEN, SYDVKM. The CDR3 sequence is CASMGTGAGNTIYF. As DNA, the CDR3 is TGTGCCAGCATGGGGACAGGGGCAGGAAACACCATATATTTT.

V usage is TRBV29-1 and J usage is TRBJ2-7; D is perhaps TRBD2 (5 bases). Germline V gene data show CDR1 as SQVTM and CDR2 as ANQGSEA. Trimming shortened V by 6 bases and J by 0 bases, and 15 bases separated the two germline ends. The CDR3 spans 14 residues. CDR3 nucleotide sequence: TGCAGCGTCCCCCCCGGAGGAATCTCCTACGAGCAGTACTTC. It specifies CSVPPGGISYEQYF.

This chain links TRBV28 with TRBJ1-2; the D gene is possibly TRBD1 (6 bases). The germline V and J ends were trimmed by 5 bases and 5 bases, with 18 bases remaining between them. Looked up from germline, CDR1 is MDHEN and CDR2 is SYDVKM. CDR3 length: 15 amino acids. CDR3 region: CASSPSQGSSYGYTF. The CDR3 bases are TGTGCCAGCAGTCCGTCACAGGGATCCTCTTATGGCTACACCTTC.

This chain joins TRBV28 and TRBJ2-7, with a tentative D call TRBD2 (6 bases). With 2 bases removed from V and 1 base from J, the gap between germline ends came to 12 bases. CDR1 and CDR2 from the germline V gene are MDHEN and SYDVKM. The CDR3 covers 15 residues. Here the CDR3 reads CASSLGTGRSYEQYF. As DNA, the CDR3 is TGTGCCAGCAGTTTAGGGACGGGGAGGTCCTACGAGCAGTACTTC.

The chain recombines TRBV10-3 with TRBJ2-7; 7 nucleotides match TRBD1. CDR3 length equals 14 residues. V lost 7 bases to trimming and J lost 0 bases; unmatched junction nucleotides: 6. In germline, CDR1 is ENHRY, CDR2 SYGVKD. CDR3 in DNA: TGTGCCATCACCCCGGACAGGAGCTCCTACGAGCAGTACTTC. Its protein product is CAITPDRSSYEQYF.

This chain uses TRBV19 with TRBJ2-1; TRBD2 matches 9 bases. Germline V CDR1 and CDR2: LNHDA, SQIVND (reference sequence). V lost 4 bases and J lost 8; bases outside the gene matches: 6. The CDR3 loop spans 14 amino acids. The CDR3 spells CASSRLAEWDEQFF. The CDR3 coding sequence is TGTGCCAGTAGTAGACTAGCGGAATGGGATGAGCAGTTCTTC.

The chain employs TRBV3-1 (or the pseudogene TRBV3-2) and TRBJ2-7; 7 bases are a match to TRBD2. The CDR3 sequence is 15 residues long. Germline V lookup: CDR1 LGHDT, CDR2 YNNKEL (reference sequence). V lost 4 bases and J lost 6; bases outside the gene matches: 12. The CDR3 DNA sequence: TGTGCCAGCAGCCCCAGTTCGGCGGGAGATTCCGAGCAGTACTTC. It specifies CASSPSSAGDSEQYF.